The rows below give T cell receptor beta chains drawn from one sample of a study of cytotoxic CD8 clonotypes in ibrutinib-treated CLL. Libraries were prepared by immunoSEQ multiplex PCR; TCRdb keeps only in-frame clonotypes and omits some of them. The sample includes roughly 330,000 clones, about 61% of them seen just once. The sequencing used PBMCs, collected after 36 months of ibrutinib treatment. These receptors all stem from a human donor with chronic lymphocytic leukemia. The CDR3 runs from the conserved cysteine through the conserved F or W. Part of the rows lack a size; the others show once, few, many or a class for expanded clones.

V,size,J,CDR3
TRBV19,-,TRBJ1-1,CASSIDPDRGRLQGTEAFF
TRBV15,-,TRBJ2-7,CATSGHRDRGFYEQYF
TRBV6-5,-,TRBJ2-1,CASSVLAPSYNEQFF
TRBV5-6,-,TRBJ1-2,CASSLEQARGYGYTF
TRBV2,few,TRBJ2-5,CASSEAGGAETQYF
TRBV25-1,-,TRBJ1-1,CASSGPKRGNTEAFF
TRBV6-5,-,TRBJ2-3,CASSYRQGGDTQYF
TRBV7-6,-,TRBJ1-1,CASSLLGGANTEAFF
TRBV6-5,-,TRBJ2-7,CASSYQGTLYEQYF
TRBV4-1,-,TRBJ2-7,CASSPRTGSSYEQYF
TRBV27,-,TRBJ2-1,CASSLSWGTRGSEQFF
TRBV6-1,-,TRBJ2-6,CASKLSGANVLTF
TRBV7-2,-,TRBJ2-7,CASSFSAFTYEQYF
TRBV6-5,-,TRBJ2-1,CASSKQDEQFF
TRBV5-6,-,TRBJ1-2,CASSFENYGYTF
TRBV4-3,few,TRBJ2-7,CASSQLAGGGYEQYF
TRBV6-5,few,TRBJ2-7,CASSYSPRALEQYF
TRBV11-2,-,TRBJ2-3,CASSLARRGFDTQYF
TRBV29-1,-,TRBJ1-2,CSVLSGYLTGGKGYTF
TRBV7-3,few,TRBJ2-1,CASSLGGWNEQFF
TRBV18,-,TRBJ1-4,CASSPEQGPWSEKLFF
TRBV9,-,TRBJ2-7,CASSAYSGGAQEQYF
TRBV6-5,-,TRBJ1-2,CASSSGGRSDGYTF
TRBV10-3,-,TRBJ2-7,CAIRTGTSGSYEQYF
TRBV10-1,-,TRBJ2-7,CASTGLRQGASHSYEQYF
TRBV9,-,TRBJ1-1,CATSPAGTSLLGTEAFF
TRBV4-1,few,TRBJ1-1,CASSQETRNTEAFF
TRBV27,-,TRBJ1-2,CASGPRDRANYGYTF
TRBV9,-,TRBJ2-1,CASSVDLAGEQFF
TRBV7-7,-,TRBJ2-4,CASSTEPGLAAKNIQYF
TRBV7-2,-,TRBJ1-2,CASSPGQAYGYTF
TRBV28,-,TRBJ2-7,CASSSYQGEAYEQYF
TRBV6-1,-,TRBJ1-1,CASNRLGGHTEAFF
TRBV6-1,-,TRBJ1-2,CASSEARGRANYGYTF
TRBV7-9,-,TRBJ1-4,CASSSTGGWGEKLFF
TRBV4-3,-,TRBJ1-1,CASSQDPGNTEAFF
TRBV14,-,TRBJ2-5,CASSQVMTGTETQYF
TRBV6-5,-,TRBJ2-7,CASSRRQGETYEQYF
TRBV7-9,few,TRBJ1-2,CASSLVTTGGPLNYGYTF
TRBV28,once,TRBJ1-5,CASSERQGGILNQPQHF
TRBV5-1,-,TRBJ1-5,CASSRTGDQPQHF
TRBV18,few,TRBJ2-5,CASSDTQETQYF
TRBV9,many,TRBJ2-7,CASSVPGRSEQYF
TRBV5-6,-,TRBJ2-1,CASSLPWWTFSYNEQFF
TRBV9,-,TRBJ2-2,CASSTRQGLVTGELFF
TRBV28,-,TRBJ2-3,CASSLMGDRGGYF
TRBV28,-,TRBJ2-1,CASSFPGLTNQFF
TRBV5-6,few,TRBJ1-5,CASSFRRGGAWNQPQHF
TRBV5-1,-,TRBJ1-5,CASSLGQDQPQHF
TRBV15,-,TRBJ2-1,CATSRDDFSGSANEQFF
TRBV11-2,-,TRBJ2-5,CASSSPTGLGQETQYF
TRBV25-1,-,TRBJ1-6,CASSEHGPHSPLHF
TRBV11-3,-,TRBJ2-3,CASSLALGDTQYF
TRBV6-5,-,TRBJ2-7,CASSSWDGYEQYF
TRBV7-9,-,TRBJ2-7,CASSRTGPYEQYF
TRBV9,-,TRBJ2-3,CASSVGTTSTDTQYF
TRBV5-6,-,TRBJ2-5,CASSLGPGGARETQYF
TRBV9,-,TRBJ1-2,CASSRTGTNYGYTF
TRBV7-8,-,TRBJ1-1,CASSLGVGTTEAFF